The entry below describes one T cell receptor (beta chain). The sample holds a few counts of this clone. There is no known antigen for this receptor. Qualities for individual bases were not recorded, and no much larger clone is one base off. The library came from the immunoSEQ multiplex PCR assay. For the multiplex PCR, a mixture combining 60 forward primers for TCR Vbeta segments and 13 reverse primers for TCR Jbeta segments was used. A multiplex PCR assay on genomic DNA amplified the CDR3 region of rearranged TCR beta genes. The Illumina HiSeq System was used to sequence the amplified TCR beta libraries as 87-base-pair reads. Per the source publication's procedure: A later analysis tallied roughly 76 million unique TCR beta chains across the 666 repertoires, and around 9.9 million of those chains were shared by two or more donors. Raw reads were error-corrected and collapsed into unique sequences with a nearest-neighbor algorithm that merged closely related sequences to remove PCR and sequencing errors. CDR3 sequences were aligned to IMGT reference sequences to assign V, D and J gene segments. Each retained sequence needed at least a six-nucleotide match to both a V gene segment and a J gene segment. A rearrangement counted as productive if the CDR3 had no stop codons and remained in frame with V and J, and every other rearrangement counted as non-productive. Following IMGT convention, CDR3 was defined as the stretch from the second conserved V-encoded cysteine to the conserved J-encoded phenylalanine. In an earlier analysis of 550 to 650 of the donors, sequences lacking an unambiguous match to a single V gene segment were excluded. An earlier analysis of a few hundred of the donors called V segments functional above 56.7% productive rearrangements and segregating when the between-donor standard deviation exceeded 5%. A statistical classification framework was built to diagnose cytomegalovirus status from the catalog of TCR beta chain sequences. A later analysis assigned V and J genes by comparing TCR nucleotide sequences with IMGT/GENE-DB human TR gene sequences. Using the TCRdist pipeline, a later analysis assigned CDR3 sequences along with most-parsimonious VDJ recombination scenarios. In a later analysis, each TCR beta chain was defined by its CDR3 amino acid sequence together with its V-gene family, and reads without a unique V-gene family were excluded. A later analysis removed 600 or so highly shared, low-generation-probability nucleotide sequences to deal with suspected cross-contamination and a sequencing artifact. In a later analysis, a clonal expansion index was calculated for each public chain from normalized within-repertoire ranks of inferred template counts. In a later analysis, generation probabilities were computed using a VDJ recombination model fitted to out-of-frame rearrangements, and the results were checked against IGoR. In a later analysis, TCR-TCR, TCR-HLA and TCR-CMV co-occurrence was scored with hypergeometric tests, and a repertoire-size bias correction was applied to TCR pairs. False discovery rates were estimated in a later analysis by permuting HLA or CMV assignments 20 times. In a later analysis, co-occurring TCRs were grouped using DBSCAN, with TCRdist sequence similarity added in when clustering inside HLA-allele-positive subsets. Co-occurrence clustering excluded repertoires with fewer than 30,000 or more than 120,000 public chains, plus five with anomalous nucleotide sharing. This is the immuneACCESS table as TCRdb keeps it, with only in-frame sequences that have V and J called. A part of the clones is gone; compared with another copy, unresolved V genes explain less than half, and the rest is unexplained. V and J calls plus clone size are reproduced from that table; the DNA served to infer D and trimming. Present in this sample are 150,000 to 250,000 clones, 75% to 90% of which were seen just once. The top ten constitute under 7.5% of the sample.

In total, approximately 610 healthy bone marrow donors made up the cohort. All cohort members were sampled while nominally healthy, although unrecorded immune exposures were likely present. The donor tested CMV seropositive and was one of the 289 seropositive cohort members. Each donor provided a peripheral blood sample, and peripheral blood mononuclear cells were used for TCR beta sequencing. Genomic DNA was extracted from the blood cell samples with the Qiagen DNeasy Blood Extraction Kit. The data originate from a study of cytomegalovirus exposure and HLA in healthy donors (dated 2017 in TCRdb). A note on the overall study: An earlier analysis of some 600 of the donors reported approximately 280 Gb of sequence data and 117 million unique TCR beta sequences obtained from about 179 million T cells. An earlier analysis of 500 to 750 of the donors applied high-throughput TCR beta sequencing to assess whether each TCR beta V gene segment acted as functional or pseudogenic. A later genetic analysis used genome-wide SNP genotypes for about three fifths of the 666 donors, treating that subset as a discovery cohort. Across roughly 420 genotyped donors of the cohort, an average of about 220,000 unique TCR beta nucleotide sequences per donor were sequenced, and roughly 20% of those sequences were non-productive. The study profiled the T cell repertoires of some 610 subjects by immunosequencing and related them to cytomegalovirus serostatus. The aim of the study was to test whether cataloging public T cell receptors could identify signatures of past pathogen exposure. To predict cytomegalovirus infection status, the study brought together high-throughput TCR immunosequencing, statistical association of individual TCRs with disease status, and machine learning. Approximately 310 gigabases of sequencing data and around 80 million unique TCR sequences made up an early release that covered several hundred HLA-typed donors. Donor age, sex, ethnicity and CMV serostatus were collected together with the repertoire data. To study patterns of TCR occurrence, a later analysis re-analyzed previously published TCR beta repertoires from 550 to 800 donors and added high-resolution HLA genotyping. The number of donors typed differed by locus, with about 629-640 for A, B, C, DRB1 and DQB1, 522 for DQA1, under 610 for DPA1, and around 450 for DPB1. A separate validation cohort of more than 100 different subjects was used in addition to the roughly 640-subject first cohort. Several DR-DQ haplotypes were treated as single units for association and clustering because of strong linkage in the cohort. In the later analysis, no new phenotypic data were used to find candidate immune exposures; instead, reliance was placed on TCR beta sequences and their occurrence across donors. Every repertoire in the discovery cohort had been generated on one and the same sequencing platform. The genetic ancestry cluster associated with self-reported Caucasian donors included over 65% of the approximately 430 genotyped donors. HLA typing covered class I and class II loci at four-digit resolution. The study at large found these results: In this cohort, only TCR beta chains were sequenced, and detectable features were limited by the absence of alpha or paired-chain data. Broadly in line with IMGT annotations, most TCR beta V segments showed up in productive rearrangements about 87% or about 30% of the time in an earlier analysis of several hundred of the donors. Across donors, most TCR sequences were observed very rarely, whereas some public TCRs were present in many individuals. Strong co-occurrence of HLA alleles, especially DR and DQ, made assigning TCR associations to individual alleles difficult. Because HLA typing was unavailable for some donors at each locus, only the typed subset was used in association tests. A group of highly shared sequence variants was considered likely to be a technical artifact of the sequencing pipeline. A later analysis found that most CMV-associated TCR beta chains appeared HLA-restricted, with HLA associations seemingly driven largely by CMV exposure. The study gave a list of about 170 TCR beta chains associated with cytomegalovirus. According to a later analysis, TCR association rates differed among HLA loci, with DRB1 alleles showing the most associated TCRs and HLA-C alleles showing the fewest. A few of the identified cytomegalovirus-associated TCR beta chains were confirmed in vitro to be specific for cytomegalovirus antigens. A later genetic analysis reported fewer N-insertions in productive TCRs among donors in an Asian-associated ancestry cluster than the roughly 620-donor mean. CMV serostatus was the only immune exposure information available for the cohort. Compared with equally common non-associated chains, HLA-associated TCR beta chains in a later analysis were more clonally expanded and had lower generation probabilities. Sequencing depth was assumed to be roughly uniform across donors in the presence/absence analyses, though that assumption may not hold. A later genetic analysis associated a missense DCLRE1C variant with V-gene and J-gene trimming of TCR beta chains, and an independent cohort replicated the association. According to the authors, the approach could potentially be generalized to other disease states and immunological phenotypes. Correlated functional status among segregating V segments might be attributable to linkage disequilibrium, but an unknown experimental factor could not be ruled out. Over 15 rarely observed V segments, including chromosome 9 orphons, were excluded from the earlier analysis of several hundred of the donors because counts were too low. A later analysis associated 15,000 or so TCR beta sequences with specific HLA alleles at a false discovery rate of 0.05. The classifier was reported to diagnose cytomegalovirus status with high specificity and sensitivity in both the original cohort and the validation cohort. A further reported finding was that TCR beta sequences accurately predicted the HLA-A and HLA-B alleles for most subjects in the first cohort. Because the 87-base-pair reads could not distinguish some IMGT-functional V segments, including TRBV6-2 and TRBV6-3, those segments were excluded. In a later analysis, several top co-occurrence clusters were reported to appear linked to parvovirus B19, influenza, CMV and Epstein-Barr virus.

The germline V gene (reference sequence) supplies CDR1 MNHEY and CDR2 SMNVEV. Including cysteine and phenylalanine, the CDR3 has 13 amino acids. CDR3 DNA is the only sequence kept; it has 39 bases, read in frame from the first base. From V the trimming removes 6 bases and from J it removes 0 bases, while the gene matches leave 1 base of the junction unaccounted for. The rearrangement joined TRBV27 to TRBJ2-5; a stretch of 7 junction bases matches TRBD2. Sequenced material: PBMCs. This sequence was found in a woman aged 45-65 years in good health and CMV-seropositive. The CDR3 region has the sequence CASSGTNQETQYF. The DNA sequence follows: TGTGCCAGCAGCGGGACTAACCAAGAGACCCAGTACTTC.